The clone carrying this T cell receptor (beta chain) was recorded only once. Its cognate antigen is unknown. This entry is derived from a study of cytomegalovirus exposure and HLA in healthy donors. Turning to the study itself: HLA-typed donors contributed some 83 million unique TCRs, which were held in an early data release. Points from the study as a whole: The authors later linked a missense DCLRE1C variant to TCR beta V- and J-gene trimming. Later analysis found that TCR beta chains associated with HLA were more clonally expanded than other, equally common chains.

The PCR used 60 Vbeta and 13 Jbeta primers. Repertoires were generated with immunoSEQ multiplex PCR, while TCRdb's copy carries only in-frame clones and drops some. Of approximately 210,000 clones listed, around 87% are singletons. The source material was PBMCs. This sequence was found in a woman younger than 30 in good health and CMV-seronegative.

This chain's CDR3 is CASSPDRGGNTIYF. As DNA, the CDR3 is TGTGCCAGCAGCCCGGACAGGGGAGGTAACACCATATATTTT. V and J are TRBV7-2 and TRBJ1-3, with TRBD1 identical over 9 bases. Germline values: CDR1 SGHTA, CDR2 FQGNSA. CDR3 size: 14 residues. The V and J ends lost 5 bases and 7 bases, in that order; junction bases with no gene match: 6. Supplemented by reference TRBV7-2 and TRBJ1-3, the full variable domain reads GAGVSQSPSNKVTEKGKDVELRCDPISGHTALYWYRQSLGQGLEFLIYFQGNSAPDKSGLPSDRFSAERTGGSVSTLTIQRTQQEDSAVYLCASSPDRGGNTIYFGEGSWLTVV.